The clone carrying this T cell receptor (beta chain) occurred many times. TCRdb re-derived calls from the 5' RACE reads in MiXCR, one entry per CDR3 protein. Of about 250,000 distinct CDR3 sequences in the sample, 20% to 30% were seen once. This sample is drawn from a study of CD8 T cells in ankylosing spondylitis. Between the trimmed V and J ends, which lost 1 base and 6 bases, there was a span of 7 bases. The CDR3 is 12 residues long. The germline gives CDR1 LGHDT, CDR2 YNNKEL (reference sequence). V gene TRBV3-1 combines with J gene TRBJ2-7, with no clear D. The specimen sequenced was blood, either unsorted or a sorted T cell fraction (not recorded which). The clonotype originates from a male donor with ankylosing spondylitis or in good health (not recorded which). The CDR3 coding sequence is TGTGCCAGCAGCCAAGGCTCCGGCGAGCAGTACTTC. Protein product: CASSQGSGEQYF.